This passage covers 26 T cell receptor beta chains from one sample sequenced in a study of siplizumab effects on memory and regulatory T cells. Sequencing used immunoSEQ multiplex PCR; TCRdb keeps in-frame clones, though not all of them. Here the sample spans about 98,000 clones, around 90% being singletons. What was sequenced was CD4+ T cells sorted from blood. These TCRs come from a human donor in good health.

This clone was detected once. This chain connects TRBV28 to TRBJ1-1; D remains unclear. Germline CDR1 reads MDHEN; CDR2 reads SYDVKM. The CDR3 spans 15 residues. V lost 6 bases and J lost 1, with 15 bases in between. The CDR3 nucleotides read TGTGCCAGCAGGTACCCGGAGACGGGGAACACTGAAGCTTTCTTT. Residues: CASRYPETGNTEAFF. The whole variable domain, filled in from reference TRBV28 and TRBJ1-1, reads DVKVTQSSRYLVKRTGEKVFLECVQDMDHENMFWYRQDPGLGLRLIYFSYDVKMKEKGDIPEGYSVSREKKERFSLILESASTNQTSMYLCASRYPETGNTEAFFGQGTRLTVV.

The chain employs TRBV6-7 and TRBJ2-1; a possible D gene is TRBD2 (5 bases). TRBV6-7 is known as an ORF, though its function is uncertain. Trimming removed 4 bases from V and 13 bases from J, with 17 bases in between. The CDR3 is 13 amino acids. The CDR3 spells CASSSRREQCQFF. CDR3 bases: TGTGCCAGCAGTTCCCGACGGGAACAATGCCAGTTCTTC.

The table lists this clone with a count of one. The same CDR3 can be traced to other DNA sequences in this sample. The rearrangement joins TRBV28 to TRBJ2-7, with 7 bases matching TRBD1. The length of the CDR3 is 12 residues. CDR1 MDHEN and CDR2 SYDVKM come from the germline V gene. V was pared by 5 bases and J by 4 bases, with 2 bases of the junction left unmatched. CDR3 residues: CASSTGVYEQYF. In DNA, the CDR3 is TGTGCCAGCAGTACAGGGGTTTACGAGCAGTACTTC. Looking up the rest from reference TRBV28 and TRBJ2-7 gives the full variable domain: DVKVTQSSRYLVKRTGEKVFLECVQDMDHENMFWYRQDPGLGLRLIYFSYDVKMKEKGDIPEGYSVSREKKERFSLILESASTNQTSMYLCASSTGVYEQYFGPGTRLTVT.

The rearrangement links TRBV2 to TRBJ2-5, with D unclear. CDR1 and CDR2 (germline): SNHLY, FYNNEI. The CDR3 is 15 amino acids. V was trimmed by 2 bases and J by 1 base, leaving 11 bases between them. The CDR3 protein is CASSELFFLQETQYF. CDR3 bases: TGTGCCAGCAGTGAACTCTTCTTCCTCCAAGAGACCCAGTACTTC.

The chain joins TRBV6-1 to TRBJ2-3; 8 nucleotides agree with TRBD1. The CDR3 extends over 15 amino acids. J lost 3 bases, V lost 4 bases, and 6 bases had no gene match. CDR1 MNHNS and CDR2 SASEGT come from the germline V gene. CDR3 nucleotide sequence: TGTGCCAGCAGTGTTCAGGGGGCGCGGACAGATACGCAGTATTTT. Translated, it gives CASSVQGARTDTQYF.

This sequence joins TRBV18 and TRBJ2-5, with 8 bases identical to TRBD2. Germline CDR1 reads KGHSH; CDR2 reads LQKENI. This CDR3 has 16 residues. With 2 bases clipped from V and 5 bases from J, the junction kept 10 bases outside the gene matches. CDR3 nucleotide sequence: TGTGCCAGCTCACCAGGGACTAGTGATGTTTTGGAGACCCAGTACTTC. Amino acid sequence: CASSPGTSDVLETQYF.

The chain links TRBV30 to TRBJ1-3; D is uncertain. This CDR3 spans 13 amino acids. V was trimmed by 2 bases and J by 5 bases, leaving 10 bases between them. Germline V gene data show CDR1 as GTSNPN and CDR2 as SVGIG (reference sequence). This CDR3 reads CAWSKELRNTIYF. The CDR3 bases are TGTGCCTGGAGTAAGGAGCTCCGAAACACCATATATTTT.

Notes on this clone: The sample contains more than one DNA sequence encoding this CDR3. The chain is built from TRBV28 and TRBJ1-2; TRBD1 matches 8 bases. V trimming: 3 bases; J trimming: 10 bases; junction bases outside the gene matches: 13. The V gene's germline CDR1 is MDHEN and CDR2 SYDVKM. CDR3 size: 15 residues. The CDR3 region has the DNA TGTGCCAGCAGTTTCACCGGGACAGGCCTCCAGGTCTACACCTTC. Translation gives CASSFTGTGLQVYTF.

In DNA, the CDR3 is TGCGCCAGCAGCTCGGCAGGGGGCGCGCATGGCTACACCTTC. Translated, it gives CASSSAGGAHGYTF. This chain joins TRBV5-1 and TRBJ1-2, with TRBD1 matching over 8 bases. V was clipped by 3 bases and J by 6 bases; unmatched bases: 7. Per the germline V gene, CDR1 is SGHRS and CDR2 is YFSETQ. The CDR3 spans 14 residues.

V is TRBV6-5 and J is TRBJ2-3; 8 nucleotides align to TRBD1. Germline V gene lookup returns CDR1 MNHEY and CDR2 SVGAGI. The CDR3 covers 14 residues. After removal of 2 bases from V and 8 bases from J, the junction contained 6 bases not matched to a gene. In nucleotides, the CDR3 is TGTGCCAGCAGTTACAGTCAGGGGGCGCGTACGCAGTATTTT. It codes for CASSYSQGARTQYF.

V usage is TRBV4-1 and J usage is TRBJ1-1; D is possibly TRBD1 (6 bases). CDR3 length: 16 residues. Trimming removed 0 bases at V and 0 bases at J, with 11 bases between. CDR1 and CDR2 (germline): MGHRA, YSYEKL. CDR3 amino acids: CASSQEWGPMNTEAFF. Here the CDR3 DNA reads TGCGCCAGCAGCCAAGAATGGGGGCCGATGAACACTGAAGCTTTCTTT.

The gene calls are TRBV5-5 and TRBJ1-2, with D hard to call. CDR1 is SGHKS and CDR2 is YYEKEE in the germline V gene (reference sequence). The V gene lost 2 bases and the J gene lost 2 bases, with 10 bases spanning the gap. There are 14 residues in the CDR3. CDR3 sequence: CASSFGSDNYGYTF. In nucleotides, the CDR3 is TGTGCCAGCAGCTTCGGCAGCGACAACTATGGCTACACCTTC.

The V call is TRBV29-1, the J call TRBJ2-7, with 10 bases aligning to TRBD1. V lost 6 bases, J lost 3 bases, and 8 bases stayed unmatched. The CDR3 totals 14 residues. Germline V gene data show CDR1 as SQVTM and CDR2 as ANQGSEA. The CDR3 protein is CSVRTTGGLYEQYF. Written as DNA, the CDR3 is TGCAGCGTCCGCACGACAGGGGGCCTCTACGAGCAGTACTTC.

V is TRBV19 and J is TRBJ2-3; 12 bases fit TRBD2. Trimming removed 1 base from V and 1 base from J; junction bases left unmatched: 3. There are 17 residues in the CDR3. Germline V lookup: CDR1 LNHDA, CDR2 SQIVND (reference sequence). CDR3 in amino acids: CASSIGRLAGGTDTQYF. Here the CDR3 DNA reads TGTGCCAGTAGTATAGGTCGACTAGCGGGGGGCACAGATACGCAGTATTTT.

The rearrangement uses TRBV5-1 and TRBJ1-1; tentatively, D is TRBD1 (5 bases). Germline-derived CDR1 and CDR2 are SGHRS and YFSETQ. V lost 6 bases, J lost 0 bases, and 18 bases lay in between. The CDR3 is 16 residues long. The CDR3 coding sequence is TGCGCCAGCACCCAAGGGGCAGGGTTCATGAACACTGAAGCTTTCTTT. Its protein is CASTQGAGFMNTEAFF.

This rearrangement joins TRBV12-5 to TRBJ1-5, with TRBD1 as a possible D gene (5 bases). Trimming removed 6 bases from V and 6 bases from J, with 12 bases in between. Germline assignment: CDR1 LGHNT and CDR2 FRNRAP. The CDR3 consists of 13 residues. The CDR3 bases are TGTGCTAGTGGACAATCAGGGTTTCAGCCCCAGCATTTT. Protein: CASGQSGFQPQHF.

This chain connects TRBV19 to TRBJ2-3; 7 bases line up with TRBD2. Per germline, CDR1 LNHDA and CDR2 SQIVND (reference sequence). The ends lost 4 bases at V and 0 bases at J; junction bases unmatched: 10. The CDR3 consists of 17 residues. This CDR3 reads CASSTGRRRASTDTQYF. CDR3 DNA sequence: TGTGCCAGTAGTACCGGGAGGCGTCGAGCTAGCACAGATACGCAGTATTTT.

This clone was counted a few times. This chain links TRBV19 with TRBJ1-2; D is unclear. In germline, CDR1 is LNHDA, CDR2 SQIVND (reference sequence). Trimming took 6 bases from V and 7 from J, leaving 9 bases between them. The CDR3 has 11 residues. The CDR3 reads CASRRGFGYTF. CDR3 nucleotide sequence: TGTGCCAGTAGGCGAGGCTTTGGCTACACCTTC.

V usage is TRBV15 and J usage is TRBJ1-3; 8 bases map to TRBD1. The V segment lost 1 base and the J segment 0 bases; nucleotides outside the gene matches: 5. The CDR3 contains 17 residues. The germline V gene encodes CDR1 LNHNV and CDR2 YYDKDF (reference sequence). The CDR3 sequence: CATSRVAGGISGNTIYF. CDR3 bases: TGTGCCACCAGCAGAGTGGCAGGGGGCATCTCTGGAAACACCATATATTTT.

The chain recombines TRBV5-6 with TRBJ1-3; unclear D gene. With 1 base removed from V and 8 bases from J, the gap between germline ends came to 4 bases. Looked up from germline, CDR1 is SGHDT and CDR2 is YYEEEE. The CDR3 is 11 amino acids. Here the CDR3 DNA reads TGTGCCAGCAGCTTGAGGGACACCATATATTTT. Protein product: CASSLRDTIYF.

This clone turned up a few times. The genes are TRBV10-3 and TRBJ1-5; 11 nucleotides line up with TRBD1. This CDR3 region has 15 residues. Germline-derived CDR1 and CDR2 are ENHRY and SYGVKD. The junction had 7 bases not matched to a gene; V was cut back by 6 bases and J by 6 bases. The CDR3 DNA reads as TGTGCCATCAGCGACCGGGACAGGGGGACTCAGCCCCAGCATTTT. This codes for CAISDRDRGTQPQHF.

This chain uses TRBV5-1 with TRBJ2-3; no reliable D call. This CDR3 contains 12 residues. In germline, CDR1 is SGHRS, CDR2 YFSETQ. The V end was cut by 5 bases, the J end by 2 bases, with 6 bases between. The CDR3 spells CASRQNTDTQYF. The CDR3 DNA reads as TGCGCCAGCAGACAGAACACAGATACGCAGTATTTT.

The chain carries TRBV28 and TRBJ1-1; D remains unclear. Deletions cut 4 bases from V and 3 bases from J, with 12 bases between. The CDR3 length is 14 residues. Germline CDR1 and CDR2: MDHEN and SYDVKM. CDR3 in amino acids: CASSSFEVDTEAFF. CDR3 DNA: TGTGCCAGCAGTTCTTTCGAGGTAGACACTGAAGCTTTCTTT.

Only a few counts were recorded for this clone. This rearrangement joins TRBV28 to TRBJ1-5; D remains ambiguous. Looked up from germline, CDR1 is MDHEN and CDR2 is SYDVKM. Trimming took 7 bases from V and 4 from J, leaving 11 bases between them. The CDR3 totals 13 residues. CDR3 loop: CASNRGRNQPQHF. The CDR3 coding sequence is TGTGCCAGCAATCGCGGGCGAAATCAGCCCCAGCATTTT.

V is TRBV4-1 and J is TRBJ2-1, with 7 bases identical to TRBD1. Germline V CDR1 and CDR2: MGHRA, YSYEKL. The ends lost 4 bases at V and 9 bases at J; junction bases unmatched: 12. CDR3 size: 15 residues. This CDR3 reads CASSPRQGVVGEQFF. The DNA of the CDR3 is TGCGCCAGCAGCCCCCGACAGGGCGTGGTAGGTGAGCAGTTCTTC.

V and J are TRBV2 and TRBJ1-1; 8 bases are shared with TRBD1. V was pared by 2 bases and J by 1 base, with 18 bases of the junction left unmatched. CDR1 SNHLY and CDR2 FYNNEI come from the germline V gene. The CDR3 contains 20 residues. CDR3 loop: CASSEFLLSRGPPANTEAFF. The CDR3 nucleotides are TGTGCCAGCAGTGAATTTCTTCTATCCAGGGGGCCCCCTGCGAACACTGAAGCTTTCTTT.